A selection of T cell receptor beta chains follows, all from one sample in a study of post-analysis software for immune sequencing data. In TCRdb, the PCR reads were re-called with MiXCR into one record per CDR3 protein. The sample has about 460,000 distinct CDR3 sequences, roughly 45% seen once; the top ten hold 9% to 13%. Input material: blood. These receptor sequences come from a girl under 18 with multiple sclerosis. The conserved cysteine and the conserved F or W are not part of the CDR3 here.

V	CDR3
TRBV3-1	ACCEGRNEQF
TRBV11-2	ASSLALGTGYEQY
TRBV29-1	SVEIPRTDTQY
TRBV7-6	ASSGVVGHNEKLF
TRBV7-9	ASSLFSLSALAYEQF
TRBV20-1	SARAGTSGASYEQY
TRBV14	ASSQDWSGSRNEQF
TRBV12-3/TRBV12-4	ASSSWDPRQY
TRBV15	ATSSKGRNTIY
TRBV5-1	ASSVEWGAKTQY
TRBV18	ASSSDSAGGYT
TRBV5-1	ASSFLTGAPSEQY
TRBV29-1	SVVRTGGFGETQY
TRBV6-5	ASETGPHGEQF
TRBV20-1	SARGRLAGGGGNEQF
TRBV12-3/TRBV12-4	ASSFSGATYNEQF
TRBV6-6	ASRTARDTVYEQF
TRBV5-6	ASSPPAGRAADTQY
TRBV9	ASSADSGRSDIQY
TRBV7-2	ASSSVNTEAF
TRBV7-2	ASSLDREEGYT
TRBV20-1	SARSPESSSYEQY
TRBV20-1	SARELGLAISHEQY
TRBV12-3/TRBV12-4	ASSSRGQGGSNQPQH
TRBV20-1	RAPSGTDTQY
TRBV5-1	ASSGDRGHIWY
TRBV20-1	SASVASARIQETQY
TRBV5-1	ASSQNGVNYGYT
TRBV4-1	ASSQVDSNYGYT
TRBV4-2	ASSQLGGRVNNEQF
TRBV7-2	ASSKTSGRALGTQY
TRBV24-1	APPGRWTVGTDTQY
TRBV20-1	SARVRSLGQGTDTQY
TRBV7-3	ASSQTSGSSNEQF
TRBV9	ASSATDRGELF
TRBV10-3	AIRGTTYEQY
TRBV28	ASSLTGYNSPLH
TRBV14	ASSQDKRDRLRDEKLF
TRBV7-2	ASSLNQGSYEQY
TRBV5-1	ASSLVSGFSYEQY